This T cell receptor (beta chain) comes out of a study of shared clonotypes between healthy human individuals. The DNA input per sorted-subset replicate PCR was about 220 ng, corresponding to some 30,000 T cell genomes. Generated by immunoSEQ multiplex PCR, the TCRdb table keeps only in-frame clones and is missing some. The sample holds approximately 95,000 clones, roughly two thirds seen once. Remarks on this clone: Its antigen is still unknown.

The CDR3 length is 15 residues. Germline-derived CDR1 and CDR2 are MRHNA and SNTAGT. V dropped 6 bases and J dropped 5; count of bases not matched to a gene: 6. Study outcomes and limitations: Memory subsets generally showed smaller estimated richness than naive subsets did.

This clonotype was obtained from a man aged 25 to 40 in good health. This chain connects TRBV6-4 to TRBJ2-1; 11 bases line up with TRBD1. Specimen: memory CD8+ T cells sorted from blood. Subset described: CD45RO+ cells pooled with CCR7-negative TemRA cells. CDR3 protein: CASSAGQGGHNEQFF. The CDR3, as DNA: TGTGCCAGCAGCGCGGGACAGGGGGGTCACAATGAGCAGTTCTTC.